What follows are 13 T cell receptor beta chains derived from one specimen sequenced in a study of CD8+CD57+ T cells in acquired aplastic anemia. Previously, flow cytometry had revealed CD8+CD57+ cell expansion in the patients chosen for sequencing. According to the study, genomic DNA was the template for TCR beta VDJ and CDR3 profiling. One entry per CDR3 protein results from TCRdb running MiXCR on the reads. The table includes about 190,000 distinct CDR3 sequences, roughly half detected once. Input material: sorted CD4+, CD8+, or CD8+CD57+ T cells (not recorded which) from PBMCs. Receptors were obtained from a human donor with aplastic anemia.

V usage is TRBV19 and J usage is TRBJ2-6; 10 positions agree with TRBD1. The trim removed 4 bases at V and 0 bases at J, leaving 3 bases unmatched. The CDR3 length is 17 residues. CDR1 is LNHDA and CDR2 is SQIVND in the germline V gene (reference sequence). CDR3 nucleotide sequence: TGTGCCAGTAGTAAAGGGGACAGGGGCTCTGGGGCCAACGTCCTGACTTTC. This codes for CASSKGDRGSGANVLTF.

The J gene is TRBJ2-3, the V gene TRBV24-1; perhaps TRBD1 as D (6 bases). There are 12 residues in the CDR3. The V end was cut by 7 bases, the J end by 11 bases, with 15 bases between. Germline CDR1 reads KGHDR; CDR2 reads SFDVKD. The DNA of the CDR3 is TGTGCCACCAGCTGGGGGCACAATGAGCAGTATTTT. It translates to CATSWGHNEQYF.

The CDR3 loop is CASRDRGYGYTF. The CDR3 nucleotides are TGTGCCAGCAGGGACAGGGGCTATGGCTACACCTTC. The genes are TRBV2 and TRBJ1-2; 9 nucleotides align to TRBD1. In germline, CDR1 is SNHLY, CDR2 FYNNEI. J gave up 4 bases and V 6 bases, and 0 bases lay outside the gene matches. CDR3 length: 12 amino acids. Full variable domain (missing parts from reference TRBV2 and TRBJ1-2): EPEVTQTPSHQVTQMGQEVILRCVPISNHLYFYWYRQILGQKVEFLVSFYNNEISEKSEIFDDQFSVERPDGSNFTLKIRSTKLEDSAMYFCASRDRGYGYTFGSGTRLTVV.

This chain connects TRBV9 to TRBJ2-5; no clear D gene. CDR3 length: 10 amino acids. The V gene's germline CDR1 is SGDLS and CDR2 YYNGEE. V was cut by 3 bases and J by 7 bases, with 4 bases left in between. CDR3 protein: CASSGGTQYF. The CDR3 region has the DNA TGTGCCAGCAGCGGCGGGACCCAGTACTTC.

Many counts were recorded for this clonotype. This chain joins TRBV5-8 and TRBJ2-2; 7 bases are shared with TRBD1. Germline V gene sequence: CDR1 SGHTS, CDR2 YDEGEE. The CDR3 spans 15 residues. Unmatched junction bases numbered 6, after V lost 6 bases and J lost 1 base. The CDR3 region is CASTRTGVNTGELFF. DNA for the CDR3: TGTGCCAGCACACGGACAGGAGTGAACACCGGGGAGCTGTTTTTT.

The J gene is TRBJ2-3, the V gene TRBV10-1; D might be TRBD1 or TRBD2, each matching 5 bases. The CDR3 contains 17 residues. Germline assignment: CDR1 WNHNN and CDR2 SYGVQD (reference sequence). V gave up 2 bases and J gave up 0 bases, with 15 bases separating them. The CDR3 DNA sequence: TGCGCCAGCAGTGAGAGGGGAGTCACCTCTAGCACAGATACGCAGTATTTT. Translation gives CASSERGVTSSTDTQYF.

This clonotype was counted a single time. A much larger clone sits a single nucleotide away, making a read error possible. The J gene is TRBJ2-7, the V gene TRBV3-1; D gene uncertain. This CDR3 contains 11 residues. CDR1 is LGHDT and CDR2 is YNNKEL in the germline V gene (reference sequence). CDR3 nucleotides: TGTGTCAGCAGCAATACTTACGAGCAGTACTTC. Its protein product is CVSSNTYEQYF.

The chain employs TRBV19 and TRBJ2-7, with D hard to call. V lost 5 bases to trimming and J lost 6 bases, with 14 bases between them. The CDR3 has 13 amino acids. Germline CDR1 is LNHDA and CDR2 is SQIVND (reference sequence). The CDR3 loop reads CASSADRSGEQYF. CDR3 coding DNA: TGTGCCAGTAGTGCGGACCGATCGGGCGAGCAGTACTTC.

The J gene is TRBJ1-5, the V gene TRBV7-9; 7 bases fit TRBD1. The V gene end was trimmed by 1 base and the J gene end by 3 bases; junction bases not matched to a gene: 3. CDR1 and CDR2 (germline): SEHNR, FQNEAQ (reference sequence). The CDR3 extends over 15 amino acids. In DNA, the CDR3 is TGTGCCAGCAGCTTAGGGACAGGTACCAATCAGCCCCAGCATTTT. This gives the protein CASSLGTGTNQPQHF.

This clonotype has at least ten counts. CDR3 protein: CASSILGGDTEAFF. The CDR3 DNA reads as TGTGCCAGCAGCATCCTGGGGGGAGACACTGAAGCTTTCTTT. The chain recombines TRBV7-8 with TRBJ1-1, with D possibly being TRBD1 (5 bases). Per germline, CDR1 SGHVS and CDR2 FQNEAQ. The CDR3 runs to 14 residues. V lost 5 bases, J lost 3 bases, and 13 bases lay in between.

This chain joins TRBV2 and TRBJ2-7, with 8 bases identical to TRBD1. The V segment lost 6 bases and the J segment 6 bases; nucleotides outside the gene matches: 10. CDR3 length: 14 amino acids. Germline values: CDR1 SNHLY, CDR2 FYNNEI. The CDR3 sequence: CASRAGQGSGEQYF. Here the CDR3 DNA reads TGTGCCAGCAGAGCTGGACAGGGAAGCGGCGAGCAGTACTTC.

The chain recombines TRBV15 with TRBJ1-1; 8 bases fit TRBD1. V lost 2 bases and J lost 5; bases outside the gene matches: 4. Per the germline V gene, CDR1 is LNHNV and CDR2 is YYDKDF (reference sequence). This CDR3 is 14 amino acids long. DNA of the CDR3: TGTGCCACCAGCAGACTTCAGGGGGCGACTGAAGCTTTCTTT. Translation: CATSRLQGATEAFF.

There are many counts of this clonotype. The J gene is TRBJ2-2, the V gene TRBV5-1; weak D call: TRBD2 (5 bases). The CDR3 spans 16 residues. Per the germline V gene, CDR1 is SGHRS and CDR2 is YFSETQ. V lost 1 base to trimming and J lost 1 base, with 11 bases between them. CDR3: CASSLHGSENTGELFF. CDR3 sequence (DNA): TGCGCCAGCAGCTTGCACGGTAGCGAGAACACCGGGGAGCTGTTTTTT.